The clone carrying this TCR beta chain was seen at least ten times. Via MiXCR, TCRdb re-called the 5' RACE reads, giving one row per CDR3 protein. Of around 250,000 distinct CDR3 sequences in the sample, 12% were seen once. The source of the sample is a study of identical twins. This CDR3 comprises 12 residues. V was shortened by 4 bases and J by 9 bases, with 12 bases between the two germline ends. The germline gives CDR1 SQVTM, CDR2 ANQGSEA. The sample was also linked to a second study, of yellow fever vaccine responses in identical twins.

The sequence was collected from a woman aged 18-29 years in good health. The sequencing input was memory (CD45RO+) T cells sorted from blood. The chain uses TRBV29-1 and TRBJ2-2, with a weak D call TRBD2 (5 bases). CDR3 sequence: CSVGFEGRELFF. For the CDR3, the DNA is TGCAGCGTTGGATTCGAGGGCAGGGAGCTGTTTTTT.